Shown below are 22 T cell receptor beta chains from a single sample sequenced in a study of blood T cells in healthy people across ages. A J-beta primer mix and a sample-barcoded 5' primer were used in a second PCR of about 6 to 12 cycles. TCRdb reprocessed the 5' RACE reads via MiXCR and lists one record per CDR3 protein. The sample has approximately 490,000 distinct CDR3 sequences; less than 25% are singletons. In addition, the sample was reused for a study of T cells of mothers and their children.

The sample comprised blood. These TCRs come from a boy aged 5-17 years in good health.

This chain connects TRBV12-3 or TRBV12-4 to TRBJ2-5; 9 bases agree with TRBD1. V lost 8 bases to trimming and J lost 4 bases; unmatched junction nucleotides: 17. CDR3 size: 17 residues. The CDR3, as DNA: TGTGCCAGCTCTTCGGCGGGGATAGGACAGGGGCGAGAGACCCAGTACTTC. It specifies CASSSAGIGQGRETQYF.

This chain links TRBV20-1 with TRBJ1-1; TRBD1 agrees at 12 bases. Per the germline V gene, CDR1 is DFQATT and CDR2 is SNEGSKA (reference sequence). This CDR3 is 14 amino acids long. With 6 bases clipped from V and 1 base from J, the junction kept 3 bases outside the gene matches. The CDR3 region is CSARDRGPNTEAFF. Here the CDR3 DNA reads TGCAGTGCCCGGGACAGGGGGCCGAACACTGAAGCTTTCTTT.

CDR3 residues: CASSPGSGGNTIYF. CDR3 nucleotides: TGTGCCAGCAGCCCCGGCTCAGGGGGAAACACCATATATTTT. V is TRBV7-9 and J is TRBJ1-3; the D gene is possibly TRBD1 (5 bases). The CDR3 has 14 residues. Germline CDR1 SEHNR, CDR2 FQNEAQ (reference sequence). V lost 5 bases to trimming and J lost 4 bases, with 12 bases between them.

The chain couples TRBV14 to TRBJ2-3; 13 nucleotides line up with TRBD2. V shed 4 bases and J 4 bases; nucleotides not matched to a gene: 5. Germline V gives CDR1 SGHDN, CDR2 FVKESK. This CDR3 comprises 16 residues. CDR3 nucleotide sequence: TGTGCCAGCAGCCGCCGGACTAGCGGGGGCCCAGATACGCAGTATTTT. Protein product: CASSRRTSGGPDTQYF. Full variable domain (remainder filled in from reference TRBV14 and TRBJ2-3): EAGVTQFPSHSVIEKGQTVTLRCDPISGHDNLYWYRRVMGKEIKFLLHFVKESKQDESGMPNNRFLAERTGGTYSTLKVQPAELEDSGVYFCASSRRTSGGPDTQYFGPGTRLTVL.

The CDR3 loop is CASSPPHVRGQFF. Written as DNA, the CDR3 is TGTGCCAGCAGCCCCCCTCACGTTCGAGGGCAGTTCTTC. V usage is TRBV3-1 and J usage is TRBJ2-5, with D hard to call. The J call may be in error: the DNA end matches TRBJ2-1 better. The CDR3 runs 13 residues. Germline V CDR1 and CDR2: LGHDT, YNNKEL (reference sequence).

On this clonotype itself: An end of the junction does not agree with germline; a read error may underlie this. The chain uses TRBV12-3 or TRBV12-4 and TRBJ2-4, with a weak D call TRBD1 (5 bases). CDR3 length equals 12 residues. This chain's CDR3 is CASRQTVGIRYF. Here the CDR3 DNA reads TGTGCCAGCAGGCAGACAGTTGGCATTCGGTACTTC.

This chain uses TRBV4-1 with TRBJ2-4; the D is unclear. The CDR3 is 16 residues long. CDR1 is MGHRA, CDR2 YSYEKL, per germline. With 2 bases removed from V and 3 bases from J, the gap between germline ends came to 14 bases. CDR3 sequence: CASSQLGFIDKNIQYF. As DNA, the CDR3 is TGCGCCAGCAGCCAACTAGGCTTTATTGACAAAAACATTCAGTACTTC.

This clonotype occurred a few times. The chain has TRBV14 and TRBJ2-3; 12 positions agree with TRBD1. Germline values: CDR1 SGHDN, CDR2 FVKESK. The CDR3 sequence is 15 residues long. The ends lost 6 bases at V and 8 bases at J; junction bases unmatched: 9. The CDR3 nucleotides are TGTGCCAGCAGGGTAACGGGACAGGGGGCCGGTACGCAGTATTTT. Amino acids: CASRVTGQGAGTQYF.

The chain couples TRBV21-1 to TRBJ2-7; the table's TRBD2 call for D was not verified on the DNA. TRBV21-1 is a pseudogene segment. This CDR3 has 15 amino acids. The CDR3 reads CASSKVEGNTYEQYF. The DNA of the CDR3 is TGTGCCAGCAGCAAAGTCGAGGGAAACACCTACGAGCAGTACTTC.

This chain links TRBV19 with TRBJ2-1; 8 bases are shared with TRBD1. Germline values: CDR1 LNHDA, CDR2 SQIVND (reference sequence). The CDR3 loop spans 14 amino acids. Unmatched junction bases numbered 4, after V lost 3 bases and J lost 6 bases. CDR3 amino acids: CASSIGTGPNEQFF. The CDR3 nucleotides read TGTGCCAGTAGTATTGGGACAGGACCCAATGAGCAGTTCTTC.

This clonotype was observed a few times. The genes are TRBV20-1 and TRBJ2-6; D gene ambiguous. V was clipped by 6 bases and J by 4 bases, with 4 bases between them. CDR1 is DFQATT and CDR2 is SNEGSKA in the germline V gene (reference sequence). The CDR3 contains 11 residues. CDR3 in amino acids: CSARGANVLTF. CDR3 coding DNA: TGCAGTGCGCGGGGGGCCAACGTCCTGACTTTC.

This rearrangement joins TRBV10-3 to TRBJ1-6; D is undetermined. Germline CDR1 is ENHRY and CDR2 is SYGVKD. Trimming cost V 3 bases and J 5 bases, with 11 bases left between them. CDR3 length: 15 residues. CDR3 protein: CAISDGRADNSPLHF. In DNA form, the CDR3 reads TGTGCCATCAGTGACGGACGGGCCGATAATTCACCCCTCCACTTT.

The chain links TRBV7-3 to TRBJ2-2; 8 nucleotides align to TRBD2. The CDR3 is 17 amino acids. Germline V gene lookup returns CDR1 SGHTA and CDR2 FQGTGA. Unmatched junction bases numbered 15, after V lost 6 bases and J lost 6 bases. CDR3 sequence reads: CASSFNGDLAGAGELFF. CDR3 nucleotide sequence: TGTGCCAGCAGTTTTAACGGGGACCTAGCGGGCGCCGGGGAGCTGTTTTTT.

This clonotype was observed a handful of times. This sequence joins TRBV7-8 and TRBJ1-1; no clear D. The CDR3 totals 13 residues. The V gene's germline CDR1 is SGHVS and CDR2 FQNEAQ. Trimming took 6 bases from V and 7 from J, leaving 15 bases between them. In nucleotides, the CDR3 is TGTGCCAGCAGTTTCAGGAGCGGAGGTGAAGCTTTCTTT. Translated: CASSFRSGGEAFF.

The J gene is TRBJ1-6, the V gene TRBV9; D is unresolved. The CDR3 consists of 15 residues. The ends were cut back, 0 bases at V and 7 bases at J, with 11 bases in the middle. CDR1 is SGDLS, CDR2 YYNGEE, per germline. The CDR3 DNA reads TGTGCCAGCAGCGTAGAGAGGACTGGGAATTCACCCCTCCACTTT. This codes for CASSVERTGNSPLHF. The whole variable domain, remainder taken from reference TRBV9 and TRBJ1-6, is DSGVTQTPKHLITATGQRVTLRCSPRSGDLSVYWYQQSLDQGLQFLIQYYNGEERAKGNILERFSAQQFPDLHSELNLSSLELGDSALYFCASSVERTGNSPLHFGNGTRLTVT.

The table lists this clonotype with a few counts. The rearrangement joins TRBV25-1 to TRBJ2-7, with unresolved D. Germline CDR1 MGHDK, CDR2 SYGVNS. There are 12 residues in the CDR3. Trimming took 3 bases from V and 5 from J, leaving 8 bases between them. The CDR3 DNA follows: TGTGCCAGCAGTGACTCCCGGAACGAGCAGTACTTC. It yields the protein CASSDSRNEQYF.

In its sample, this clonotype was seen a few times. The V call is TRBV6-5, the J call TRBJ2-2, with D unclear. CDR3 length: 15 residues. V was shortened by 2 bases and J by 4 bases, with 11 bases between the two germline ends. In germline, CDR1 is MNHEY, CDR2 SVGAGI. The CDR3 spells CASSYRSTLTGELFF. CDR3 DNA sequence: TGTGCCAGCAGTTACAGGAGTACCCTCACCGGGGAGCTGTTTTTT.

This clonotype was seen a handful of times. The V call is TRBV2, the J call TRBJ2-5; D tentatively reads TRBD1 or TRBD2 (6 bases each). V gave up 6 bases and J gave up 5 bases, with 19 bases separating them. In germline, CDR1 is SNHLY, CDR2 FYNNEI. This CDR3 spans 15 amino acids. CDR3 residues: CASSVRGWGPETQYF. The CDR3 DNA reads TGTGCCAGCAGCGTCCGGGGGTGGGGGCCGGAGACCCAGTACTTC.

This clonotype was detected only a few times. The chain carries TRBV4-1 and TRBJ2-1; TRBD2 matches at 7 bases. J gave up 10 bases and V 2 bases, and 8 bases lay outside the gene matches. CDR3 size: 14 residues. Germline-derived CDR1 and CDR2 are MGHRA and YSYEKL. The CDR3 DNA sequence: TGCGCCAGCAGCCAATCTAGCGGTTGGGAGGAGCAGTTCTTC. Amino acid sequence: CASSQSSGWEEQFF.

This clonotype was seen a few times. The CDR3 protein is CASRFVGNEQFF. The CDR3, as DNA: TGTGCCAGCAGGTTCGTAGGCAATGAGCAGTTCTTC. The chain couples TRBV12-3 or TRBV12-4 to TRBJ2-1; no reliable D call. The germline V and J ends were trimmed by 6 bases and 6 bases, with 9 bases remaining between them. The CDR3 runs 12 residues.

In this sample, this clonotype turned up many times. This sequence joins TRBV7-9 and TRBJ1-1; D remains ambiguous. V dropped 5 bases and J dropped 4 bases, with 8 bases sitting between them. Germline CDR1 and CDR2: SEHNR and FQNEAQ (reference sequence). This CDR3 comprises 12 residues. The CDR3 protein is CASSPGGTEAFF. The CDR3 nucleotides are TGTGCCAGCAGCCCCGGAGGCACTGAAGCTTTCTTT. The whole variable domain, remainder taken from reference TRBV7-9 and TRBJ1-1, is DTGVSQNPRHKITKRGQNVTFRCDPISEHNRLYWYRQTLGQGPEFLTYFQNEAQLEKSRLLSDRFSAERPKGSFSTLEIQRTEQGDSAMYLCASSPGGTEAFFGQGTRLTVV.

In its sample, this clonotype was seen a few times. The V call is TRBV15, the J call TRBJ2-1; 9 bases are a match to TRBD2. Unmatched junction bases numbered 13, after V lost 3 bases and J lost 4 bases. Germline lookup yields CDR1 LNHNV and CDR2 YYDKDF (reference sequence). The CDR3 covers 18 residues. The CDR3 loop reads CATSSSSSSGIGYNEQFF. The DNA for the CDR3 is TGTGCCACCAGCAGTTCCAGTTCTAGCGGGATTGGGTACAATGAGCAGTTCTTC.